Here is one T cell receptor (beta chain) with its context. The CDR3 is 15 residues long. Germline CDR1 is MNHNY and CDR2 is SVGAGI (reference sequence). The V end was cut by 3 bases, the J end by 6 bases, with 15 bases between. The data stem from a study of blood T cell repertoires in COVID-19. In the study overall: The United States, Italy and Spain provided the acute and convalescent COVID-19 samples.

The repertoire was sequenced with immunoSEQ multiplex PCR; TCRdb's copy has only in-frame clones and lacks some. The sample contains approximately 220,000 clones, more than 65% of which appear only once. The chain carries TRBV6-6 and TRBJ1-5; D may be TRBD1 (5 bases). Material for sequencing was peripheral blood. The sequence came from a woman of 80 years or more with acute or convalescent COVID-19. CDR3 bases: TGTGCCAGCAGTTATGGGCAGGGTACGAGTCAGCCCCAGCATTTT. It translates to CASSYGQGTSQPQHF.